This T cell receptor (beta chain) originates from a study of OX40 agonist ivuxolimab in advanced cancers. Findings of the study overall: More expanded clones were seen, on average, in CD8+ T cells than in CD4+. At 0.1 to 3.0 mg/kg and by week 6, clonal expansion occurred in CD4+ and CD8+ blood T cells.

Sequencing was performed with immunoSEQ multiplex PCR; in TCRdb, only in-frame clones are kept and a portion is missing. The sample holds over 15,000 clones, about three quarters seen once. In regard to this clone: Its antigen is unidentified.

CDR1 is SGHAT, CDR2 FQNNGV, per germline. The CDR3 has 15 amino acids. The junction had 3 bases not matched to a gene; V was cut back by 1 base and J by 5 bases. The TCR was taken from an adult with an advanced solid tumor such as melanoma, head and neck, liver or kidney cancer. Source: CD4+ or CD8+ T cells sorted from blood, taken in a trial of the OX40 agonist ivuxolimab. J is TRBJ2-5 and V is TRBV11-2, with 11 positions matching TRBD2. The CDR3 DNA reads as TGTGCCAGCAGCTTAGGACTAGCGGGGCAGGAGACCCAGTACTTC. This codes for CASSLGLAGQETQYF.